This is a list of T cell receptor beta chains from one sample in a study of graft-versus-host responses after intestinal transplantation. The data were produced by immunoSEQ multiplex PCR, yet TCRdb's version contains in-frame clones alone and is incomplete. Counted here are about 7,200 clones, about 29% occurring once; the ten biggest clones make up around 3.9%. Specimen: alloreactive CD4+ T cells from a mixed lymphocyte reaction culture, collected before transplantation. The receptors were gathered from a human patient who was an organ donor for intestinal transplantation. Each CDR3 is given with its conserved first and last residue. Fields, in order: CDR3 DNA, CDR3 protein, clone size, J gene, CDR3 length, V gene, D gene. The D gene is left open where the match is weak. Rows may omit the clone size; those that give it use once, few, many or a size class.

DNA: TGCAGTGCTAGTAGGGGTGAAGCTTTCTTT; CDR3: CSASRGEAFF; size: medium-sized; J: TRBJ1-1; length: 10; V: TRBV20-1; D: .
DNA: TGTGCCAGCAGCTTAGTGCGAGCCTATGGCTACACCTTC; CDR3: CASSLVRAYGYTF; size: .; J: TRBJ1-2; length: 13; V: TRBV7-2; D: .
DNA: TGTGCCAGCAGCTTAGCGGGAGGGAGGGAGCTGTTTTTT; CDR3: CASSLAGGRELFF; size: .; J: TRBJ2-2; length: 13; V: TRBV7-2; D: TRBD2
DNA: TGTGCCAGCAGCTTGGTCGGTAGAAACACCATATATTTT; CDR3: CASSLVGRNTIYF; size: .; J: TRBJ1-3; length: 13; V: TRBV4-2; D: .
DNA: TGTGCCAGCAGTGAGGGGGGGCGTGATGAGCAGTTCTTC; CDR3: CASSEGGRDEQFF; size: .; J: TRBJ2-1; length: 13; V: TRBV6-1; D: .
DNA: TGTGCCAGCAGCGTAGACCTAAACACAGATACGCAGTATTTT; CDR3: CASSVDLNTDTQYF; size: .; J: TRBJ2-3; length: 14; V: TRBV9; D: .
DNA: TGCGCCAGCAGTGAGATAAGGGGGACACCTCCAGATACGCAGTATTTT; CDR3: CASSEIRGTPPDTQYF; size: .; J: TRBJ2-3; length: 16; V: TRBV10-1; D: .
DNA: TGTGCCAGCAGCCCAAAACCCCCGGGAGAAACCTACGAGCAGTACTTC; CDR3: CASSPKPPGETYEQYF; size: once; J: TRBJ2-7; length: 16; V: TRBV7-3; D: .
DNA: TGTGCCAGCAGTTTAGGCGGGAGGGGGTACGATGAGCAGTTCTTC; CDR3: CASSLGGRGYDEQFF; size: .; J: TRBJ2-1; length: 15; V: TRBV28; D: TRBD2
DNA: TGTGCCAGCAGCCAAGATATGACAGCCCAAGAGACCCAGTACTTC; CDR3: CASSQDMTAQETQYF; size: once; J: TRBJ2-5; length: 15; V: TRBV4-2; D: .